This TCR beta chain was recovered during a study of T cells in Graves' hyperthyroidism and ophthalmopathy. This clonotype has at least ten counts. Amplification of TCR beta CDR3 regions used RNA as the template. The TCR CDR3 was amplified in a first-round RT-PCR using the HTBI primer set. One entry per CDR3 protein results from TCRdb running MiXCR on the multiplex PCR reads. The sample holds about 300,000 distinct CDR3 sequences, approximately 19% seen once. This CDR3 is 13 amino acids long. Germline V CDR1 and CDR2: SGHNT, YENEEA. V was shortened by 0 bases and J by 4 bases, with 6 bases between the two germline ends. Ophthalmopathy in the patients scored at least 3 on Clinical Activity Score and at least 4 on NOSPECS grade, lasting under 3 months. Uncontrolled infections, other autoimmune diseases, pregnancy or lactation led to exclusion of patients. Clinical symptoms, serum thyroxine and TRAb, thyroid ultrasound and orbital computed tomography were used for the diagnoses.

Sequenced material: blood. The source of this sequence is a man aged 50 to 60 with Graves' ophthalmopathy. The chain joins TRBV11-3 to TRBJ1-1, with unresolved D. The CDR3 sequence is CASSLDSSTEAFF. In DNA form, the CDR3 reads TGTGCCAGCAGCTTAGATTCGAGCACTGAAGCTTTCTTT.